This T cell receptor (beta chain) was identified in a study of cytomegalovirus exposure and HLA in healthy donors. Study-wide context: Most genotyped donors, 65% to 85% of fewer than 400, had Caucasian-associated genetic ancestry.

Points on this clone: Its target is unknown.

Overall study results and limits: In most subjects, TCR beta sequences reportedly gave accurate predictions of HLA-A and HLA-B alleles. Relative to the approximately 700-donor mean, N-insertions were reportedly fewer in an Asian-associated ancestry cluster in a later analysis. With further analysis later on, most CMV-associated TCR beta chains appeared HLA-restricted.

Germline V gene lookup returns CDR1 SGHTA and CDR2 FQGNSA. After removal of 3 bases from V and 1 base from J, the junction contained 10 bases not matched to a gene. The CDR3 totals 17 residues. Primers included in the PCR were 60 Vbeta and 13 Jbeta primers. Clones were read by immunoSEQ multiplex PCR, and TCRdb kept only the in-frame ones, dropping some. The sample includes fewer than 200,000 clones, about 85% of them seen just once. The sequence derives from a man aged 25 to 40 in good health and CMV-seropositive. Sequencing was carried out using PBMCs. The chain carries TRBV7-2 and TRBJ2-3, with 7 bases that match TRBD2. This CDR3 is CASSLSSGSLGTDTQYF. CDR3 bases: TGTGCCAGCAGCTTGTCTAGCGGTAGTCTGGGCACAGATACGCAGTATTTT.